Each of the 28 T cell receptor beta chains below was sequenced from the same sample in a study of response to subunit inactivated influenza vaccine. TCRdb independently ran MiXCR on the RT-PCR reads; one entry per CDR3 protein. The table has roughly 700,000 distinct CDR3 sequences, 15% to 17% seen once. Sequencing used PBMCs from blood, obtained roughly 12 days after vaccination. Every receptor here comes from a man aged 50 to 60 who received an inactivated influenza vaccine.

This clonotype was recorded at least ten times. V and J are TRBV4-2 and TRBJ2-5, with D tentatively TRBD2 (6 bases). CDR3 length: 15 residues. The germline V and J ends were trimmed by 0 bases and 4 bases, with 12 bases remaining between them. Germline V lookup: CDR1 LGHNA, CDR2 YNFKEQ. CDR3 residues: CASSQDPGTVETQYF. The CDR3 DNA reads as TGTGCCAGCAGCCAAGATCCCGGGACTGTAGAGACCCAGTACTTC.

The J gene is TRBJ2-1, the V gene TRBV27; the match to TRBD2 covers 9 bases. CDR1 and CDR2 (germline): MNHEY, SMNVEV (reference sequence). The V segment lost 1 base and the J segment 9 bases; nucleotides outside the gene matches: 10. This CDR3 spans 16 amino acids. The CDR3 sequence: CASSLYQRGDSPEQFF. The CDR3 DNA reads as TGTGCCAGCAGTTTATACCAGCGGGGGGATTCCCCTGAGCAGTTCTTC.

This chain uses TRBV6-2 or TRBV6-3 with TRBJ2-1; tentative D call: TRBD2 (5 bases). Trimming left V 5 bases short and J 5 bases short, with 16 bases between. The CDR3 loop spans 15 amino acids. Germline CDR1 MNHEY, CDR2 SVGEGT. CDR3 sequence: CASSDRRGNNNEQFF. The CDR3 DNA follows: TGTGCCAGCAGTGACCGCAGAGGGAACAACAATGAGCAGTTCTTC.

This chain joins TRBV12-3 or TRBV12-4 and TRBJ2-7; TRBD2 matches at 7 bases. The CDR3 loop spans 13 amino acids. V was clipped by 7 bases and J by 6 bases; unmatched bases: 9. CDR3 loop: CASIRSGSLEQYF. The CDR3 DNA reads TGTGCCAGCATCCGTAGCGGGTCTCTCGAGCAGTACTTC.

The sample holds a few counts of this clonotype. The V call is TRBV18, the J call TRBJ1-5, with TRBD1 matching 11 bases. V shed 3 bases, J shed 6 bases, and the junction held 1 base outside the gene matches. The length of the CDR3 is 14 residues. Germline CDR1 and CDR2: KGHSH and LQKENI. The DNA of the CDR3 is TGTGCCAGCTCACCGGGACAGGGGGTTCAGCCCCAGCATTTT. It encodes CASSPGQGVQPQHF.

The chain uses TRBV12-3 or TRBV12-4 and TRBJ2-2; maybe TRBD2 (5 bases). This CDR3 region has 13 residues. V was trimmed by 7 bases and J by 3 bases, leaving 9 bases between them. CDR3 residues: CASKGLYTGELFF. CDR3 DNA sequence: TGTGCCAGCAAAGGACTGTACACCGGGGAGCTGTTTTTT.

This clonotype was found a few times. The V call is TRBV28, the J call TRBJ2-3, with 7 bases that match TRBD1. In germline, CDR1 is MDHEN, CDR2 SYDVKM. The trim removed 8 bases at V and 2 bases at J, leaving 10 bases unmatched. CDR3 size: 15 residues. The CDR3 loop reads CASHRGQGTTDTQYF. DNA of the CDR3: TGTGCCAGCCACAGGGGCCAGGGGACCACAGATACGCAGTATTTT.

V gene TRBV14 combines with J gene TRBJ1-1; maybe TRBD1 (5 bases). V gave up 1 base and J gave up 8 bases, with 17 bases separating them. This CDR3 is built from 15 residues. Germline CDR1 reads SGHDN; CDR2 reads FVKESK. The CDR3 bases are TGTGCCAGCAGCCAAGGGATTCTTGGGACTACCGAAGCTTTCTTT. It translates to CASSQGILGTTEAFF. The full variable domain, with the rest looked up from reference TRBV14 and TRBJ1-1, is EAGVTQFPSHSVIEKGQTVTLRCDPISGHDNLYWYRRVMGKEIKFLLHFVKESKQDESGMPNNRFLAERTGGTYSTLKVQPAELEDSGVYFCASSQGILGTTEAFFGQGTRLTVV.

This sequence joins TRBV19 and TRBJ2-7; 7 bases are shared with TRBD1. J lost 2 bases, V lost 3 bases, and 13 bases had no gene match. The length of the CDR3 is 17 residues. The germline gives CDR1 LNHDA, CDR2 SQIVND (reference sequence). The DNA of the CDR3 is TGTGCCAGTAGTATCCAATCGGGACAGACAAAGACCTACGAGCAGTACTTC. It specifies CASSIQSGQTKTYEQYF.

The chain joins TRBV20-1 to TRBJ1-2; D unclear. The CDR3 has 17 amino acids. The germline V gene encodes CDR1 DFQATT and CDR2 SNEGSKA (reference sequence). V was clipped by 0 bases and J by 6 bases, with 23 bases between them. Here the CDR3 reads CSARDYSIVGRKNGYTF. CDR3 DNA sequence: TGCAGTGCTAGAGATTACTCCATCGTCGGCAGAAAGAATGGCTACACCTTC.

This clonotype has more than one count but fewer than ten. The chain's CDR3 is CASSAGLAPDTQYF. In DNA, the CDR3 is TGTGCCAGCAGCGCGGGACTAGCCCCAGATACGCAGTATTTT. The chain is built from TRBV9 and TRBJ2-3, with TRBD2 matching 9 bases. This CDR3 comprises 14 residues. Germline lookup yields CDR1 SGDLS and CDR2 YYNGEE. Trimming removed 3 bases from V and 4 bases from J; junction bases left unmatched: 3.

This clonotype was detected only a few times. This chain joins TRBV29-1 and TRBJ2-5; no clear D. The CDR3 sequence is 13 residues long. The germline CDR1 and CDR2 sequences are SQVTM and ANQGSEA. Trimming stripped 3 bases from V and 5 bases from J, with 13 bases between. CDR3 residues: CSVDPMQLETQYF. In DNA form, the CDR3 reads TGCAGCGTTGATCCAATGCAGTTGGAGACCCAGTACTTC.

The chain employs TRBV20-1 and TRBJ1-1; 7 bases fit TRBD1. This CDR3 region has 14 residues. Unmatched junction bases numbered 9, after V lost 1 base and J lost 7 bases. Germline V gene lookup returns CDR1 DFQATT and CDR2 SNEGSKA (reference sequence). This CDR3 is CSARVGDRVGEAFF. The CDR3 DNA reads TGCAGTGCTAGAGTTGGTGACAGGGTGGGTGAAGCTTTCTTT.

The DNA of the CDR3 is TGTGCCAGCAGTTACGGACTAGCGGGAATGTTCTACGAGCAGTACTTC. This sequence encodes CASSYGLAGMFYEQYF. The rearrangement uses TRBV6-2 or TRBV6-3 and TRBJ2-7, with 12 positions matching TRBD2. The CDR3 totals 16 residues. Germline values: CDR1 MNHEY, CDR2 SVGEGT. V lost 2 bases to trimming and J lost 3 bases; unmatched junction nucleotides: 5.

The J gene is TRBJ2-1, the V gene TRBV5-1; 15 bases are shared with TRBD2. From germline, CDR1 is SGHRS and CDR2 YFSETQ. The CDR3 is 17 amino acids. Trimming removed 4 bases from V and 8 bases from J; junction bases left unmatched: 10. The CDR3 protein is CASSAGTSGGRTDEQFF. In nucleotides, the CDR3 is TGCGCCAGCAGCGCGGGGACTAGCGGGGGGAGGACCGATGAGCAGTTCTTC.

The CDR3 protein is CASSQETYEQYF. The DNA for the CDR3 is TGTGCCAGCTCACAGGAAACGTACGAGCAGTACTTC. V and J are TRBV18 and TRBJ2-7, with D unclear. Germline V gene lookup returns CDR1 KGHSH and CDR2 LQKENI. The ends were cut back, 4 bases at V and 4 bases at J, with 8 bases in the middle. The CDR3 totals 12 residues.

This clonotype was seen a handful of times. The chain is built from TRBV29-1 and TRBJ1-1, with D perhaps matching TRBD1 (6 bases). The V end lost 5 bases, the J end lost 5 bases, and 18 bases lay between the germline ends. CDR1 is SQVTM, CDR2 ANQGSEA, per germline. The CDR3 is made up of 14 amino acids. The chain's CDR3 is CSVSAGARKTEAFF. In nucleotides, the CDR3 is TGCAGCGTTTCAGCAGGGGCGCGGAAAACTGAAGCTTTCTTT. The whole variable domain, filled in from reference TRBV29-1 and TRBJ1-1, reads SAVISQKPSRDICQRGTSLTIQCQVDSQVTMMFWYRQQPGQSLTLIATANQGSEATYESGFVIDKFPISRPNLTFSTLTVSNMSPEDSSIYLCSVSAGARKTEAFFGQGTRLTVV.

This clonotype has only a few counts. The CDR3 here is CASSLPSSGENGYTF. Written as DNA, the CDR3 is TGTGCCAGCAGTTTGCCGTCCTCGGGGGAAAATGGCTACACCTTC. The chain has TRBV12-3 or TRBV12-4 and TRBJ1-2; possible D gene TRBD1, 5 bases. V lost 3 bases, J lost 6 bases, and 17 bases lay in between. This CDR3 comprises 15 residues.

This clonotype was detected a few times. This chain joins TRBV10-3 and TRBJ2-6; 9 bases are shared with TRBD1. The CDR3 runs to 17 residues. V dropped 6 bases and J dropped 0; count of bases not matched to a gene: 6. CDR1 ENHRY and CDR2 SYGVKD come from the germline V gene. The CDR3 loop reads CAIRPGQGDSGANVLTF. The CDR3 DNA reads TGTGCCATCAGGCCGGGACAGGGTGACTCTGGGGCCAACGTCCTGACTTTC.

Only a few counts were recorded for this clonotype. The chain couples TRBV7-2 to TRBJ2-7, with 10 bases matching TRBD2. Losses at the gene ends were 5 bases for V and 7 bases for J; bases not matched to a gene: 14. The CDR3 has 16 amino acids. Germline-derived CDR1 and CDR2 are SGHTA and FQGNSA. CDR3 nucleotides: TGTGCCAGCAGCCCACCGGGACTAGCGAGTCTGGGGGAGCAGTACTTC. This encodes CASSPPGLASLGEQYF.

This rearrangement joins TRBV28 to TRBJ2-2; TRBD1 is a possible D gene (6 bases). Germline CDR1 MDHEN, CDR2 SYDVKM. The CDR3 sequence is 12 residues long. The V and J ends lost 9 bases and 6 bases respectively, with 11 bases between them. The CDR3 loop reads CASFRGSGELFF. The CDR3 DNA sequence: TGTGCCAGTTTCAGGGGTTCCGGGGAGCTGTTTTTT. Full variable domain (missing parts from reference TRBV28 and TRBJ2-2): DVKVTQSSRYLVKRTGEKVFLECVQDMDHENMFWYRQDPGLGLRLIYFSYDVKMKEKGDIPEGYSVSREKKERFSLILESASTNQTSMYLCASFRGSGELFFGEGSRLTVL.

J is TRBJ2-7 and V is TRBV20-1; 8 bases align to TRBD1. Germline V gene data show CDR1 as DFQATT and CDR2 as SNEGSKA (reference sequence). V lost 4 bases and J lost 3; bases outside the gene matches: 8. The length of the CDR3 is 14 residues. DNA for the CDR3: TGCAGTGCTATTCACCGGGACAGGCTCTACGAGCAGTACTTC. Translated, it gives CSAIHRDRLYEQYF.

This clonotype was picked up many times. The chain is built from TRBV6-6 and TRBJ1-5; D is possibly TRBD1 (6 bases). The V gene lost 1 base and the J gene lost 6 bases, with 19 bases spanning the gap. Per germline, CDR1 MNHNY and CDR2 SVGAGI (reference sequence). There are 17 residues in the CDR3. DNA for the CDR3: TGTGCCAGCAGTTACTTAGTCGCCAGGGGAACGTCTCAGCCCCAGCATTTT. This gives the protein CASSYLVARGTSQPQHF.

The rearrangement links TRBV19 to TRBJ1-1; 11 bases map to TRBD1. Germline values: CDR1 LNHDA, CDR2 SQIVND (reference sequence). Unmatched junction bases numbered 5, after V lost 5 bases and J lost 3 bases. This CDR3 region has 15 residues. The CDR3 loop reads CASSGPGQGDTEAFF. CDR3 nucleotides: TGTGCCAGTAGTGGGCCGGGACAGGGGGACACTGAAGCTTTCTTT.

The chain has TRBV29-1 and TRBJ2-3; D ambiguous. CDR1 and CDR2 (germline): SQVTM, ANQGSEA. Trimming cost V 2 bases and J 6 bases, with 15 bases left between them. The CDR3 loop spans 14 amino acids. DNA of the CDR3: TGCAGCGTTGAAACGTTGGCTCCACGCGATACGCAGTATTTT. Protein: CSVETLAPRDTQYF.

The V and J genes are TRBV29-1 and TRBJ2-7, with D possibly being TRBD1 (5 bases). The V gene's germline CDR1 is SQVTM and CDR2 ANQGSEA. With 7 bases removed from V and 4 bases from J, the gap between germline ends came to 14 bases. This CDR3 comprises 12 residues. This CDR3 reads CSGKGAGYEQYF. The CDR3, as DNA: TGCAGCGGGAAAGGGGCAGGGTACGAGCAGTACTTC.

The V and J genes are TRBV12-3 or TRBV12-4 and TRBJ1-4; possibly TRBD1 for D (5 bases). V lost 7 bases, J lost 7 bases, and 19 bases lay in between. The CDR3 covers 15 residues. The CDR3 nucleotides read TGTGCCAGCACCGGCAGGGTCTCGCAGGGTGAAAAACTGTTTTTT. Encoded protein: CASTGRVSQGEKLFF.

This clonotype was picked up a small number of times. The chain combines TRBV5-1 with TRBJ2-2, with D hard to call. Germline values: CDR1 SGHRS, CDR2 YFSETQ. The V end was cut by 0 bases, the J end by 3 bases, with 9 bases between. The CDR3 is 15 residues long. The CDR3 region has the DNA TGCGCCAGCAGCTTGGCCTCCAAGCACACCGGGGAGCTGTTTTTT. It translates to CASSLASKHTGELFF.